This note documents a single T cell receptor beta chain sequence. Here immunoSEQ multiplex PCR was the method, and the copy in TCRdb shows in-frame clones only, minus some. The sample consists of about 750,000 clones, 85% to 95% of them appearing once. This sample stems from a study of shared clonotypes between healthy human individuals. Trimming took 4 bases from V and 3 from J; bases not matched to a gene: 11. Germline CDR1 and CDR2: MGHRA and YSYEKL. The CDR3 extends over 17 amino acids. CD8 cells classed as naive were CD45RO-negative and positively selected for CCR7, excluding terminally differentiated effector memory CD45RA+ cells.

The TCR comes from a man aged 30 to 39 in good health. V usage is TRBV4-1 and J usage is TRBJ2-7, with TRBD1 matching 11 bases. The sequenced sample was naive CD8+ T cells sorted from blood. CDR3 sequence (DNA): TGCGCCAGCAGCCCGCGGACAGGGGGCGCGCAGGACTACGAGCAGTACTTC. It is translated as CASSPRTGGAQDYEQYF.